This is a list of T cell receptor beta chains from one sample in a study of early T cells in non-severe SARS-CoV-2 infection. TCRdb called the 5' RACE reads again in MiXCR, with one record for every CDR3 protein. The table lists 55,000 to 70,000 distinct CDR3 sequences, over 3.5% of them singletons. The material was whole blood, obtained at baseline. Receptors originate from an adult who was a healthcare worker with PCR-confirmed SARS-CoV-2 infection or an uninfected control (not recorded which). The donor label of this sample is uncertain. Each CDR3 is given with its conserved first and last residue. A D gene is named only where the DNA matches it firmly. Rows give clone size only sometimes, using once, few, many, or a class for an expanded clone.

v_call	clone_size	j_call	d_call	cdr3_aa	cdr3_nt
TRBV11-2	few	TRBJ2-1	NA	CASSLGGIIHNEQFF	TGTGCCAGCAGCTTAGGAGGGATCATCCACAATGAGCAGTTCTTC
TRBV2	NA	TRBJ2-7	TRBD1	CASTRAGTASYEQYF	TGTGCCAGTACGAGAGCAGGGACAGCCTCCTACGAGCAGTACTTC
TRBV10-3	many	TRBJ1-1	NA	CAIHREQNTEAFF	TGTGCCATTCACCGGGAGCAGAACACTGAAGCTTTCTTT
TRBV25-1	many	TRBJ2-3	TRBD2	CASRRGSTDTQYF	TGTGCCAGCAGGCGGGGGAGCACAGATACGCAGTATTTT
TRBV7-9	many	TRBJ2-3	NA	CASSYSGVDTQYF	TGTGCCAGCAGTTACTCCGGCGTAGATACGCAGTATTTT
TRBV5-6	many	TRBJ1-4	TRBD1	CASRKTGGRVEEKLFF	TGTGCCAGCCGCAAAACAGGGGGGCGCGTGGAGGAAAAACTGTTTTTT
TRBV7-9	few	TRBJ1-1	TRBD1	CASSSTGVPEAFF	TGTGCCAGCAGCTCTACAGGGGTCCCTGAAGCTTTCTTT
TRBV7-2	many	TRBJ1-5	TRBD1	CASSLDRDRGRGQPQHF	TGTGCCAGCAGCTTAGATCGGGACAGGGGGCGTGGGCAGCCCCAGCATTTT
TRBV5-6	many	TRBJ1-4	NA	CASSFSMGRGRGEKLFF	TGTGCCAGCAGCTTCTCCATGGGACGAGGCCGGGGGGAAAAACTGTTTTTT
TRBV19	NA	TRBJ2-4	NA	CASRGGSTMIAKNIQYF	TGTGCCAGCCGCGGAGGTTCAACCATGATAGCCAAAAACATTCAGTACTTC
TRBV12-3/TRBV12-4	many	TRBJ1-6	TRBD1	CASSLGQRNSPLHF	TGTGCCAGCAGTCTGGGACAGCGGAATTCACCCCTCCACTTT
TRBV5-1	NA	TRBJ2-3	NA	CASSIARGPAQYF	TGCGCCAGCAGCATAGCCCGGGGGCCGGCGCAGTATTTT
TRBV24-1	few	TRBJ1-6	NA	CATSVSYNSPLHF	TGTGCCACCAGTGTCTCCTATAATTCACCCCTCCACTTT
TRBV9	many	TRBJ2-1	NA	CASTRTDSLDNEQFF	TGTGCCAGCACCCGTACGGACAGTTTGGACAATGAGCAGTTCTTC
TRBV20-1	many	TRBJ2-6	TRBD2	CSAGGLAVSGANVLTF	TGCAGTGCTGGAGGACTAGCGGTCTCTGGGGCCAACGTCCTGACTTTC
TRBV11-2	NA	TRBJ2-7	NA	CASSFVRGPTISYEQYF	TGTGCCAGCAGCTTTGTCCGGGGGCCGACGATCTCCTACGAGCAGTACTTC
TRBV12-3/TRBV12-4	few	TRBJ2-2	NA	CASSFGDSTGELFF	TGTGCCAGCAGTTTTGGGGACTCCACCGGGGAGCTGTTTTTT
TRBV7-9	many	TRBJ2-7	NA	CASSSPSTAGEQYF	TGTGCCAGCAGCTCACCCTCCACCGCGGGCGAGCAGTACTTC
TRBV20-1	many	TRBJ2-1	TRBD2	CSASLESGGSNEQFF	TGCAGTGCTAGTTTAGAGAGCGGGGGGTCCAATGAGCAGTTCTTC